This T cell receptor beta chain originates from a study of cytomegalovirus exposure and HLA in healthy donors. Of note for this clone: Its target is not known.

PCR employed 60 Vbeta and 13 Jbeta primers. Repertoires were generated with immunoSEQ multiplex PCR, while TCRdb's copy carries only in-frame clones and drops some. Here the sample spans tens of thousands of clones, roughly three fifths being singletons. This CDR3 has 13 residues. Trimming took off 4 bases at V and 2 bases at J, with 8 bases between the two ends. CDR1 and CDR2 (germline): MNHEY, SMNVEV (reference sequence). Overall study results and limits: TCR beta V- and J-gene trimming, according to a later analysis, was linked to a missense DCLRE1C variant.

The specimen was PBMCs. V and J are TRBV27 and TRBJ1-2; D may be TRBD1 (5 bases). The origin of this receptor is a woman aged 25 to 39 in good health and CMV-seronegative. CDR3 amino acids: CASSSTVNYGYTF. The CDR3 DNA is TGTGCCAGCAGTTCGACAGTCAACTATGGCTACACCTTC.